The 3 T cell receptor beta chains in this list originate from one sample, sequenced in a study of cytomegalovirus exposure and HLA in healthy donors. Data came from immunoSEQ multiplex PCR; TCRdb stores just in-frame clones and leaves some out. The sample shows over 120,000 clones, 94% of them seen only once. What was sequenced was PBMCs. Receptors were obtained from a man between 18 and 29 years old in good health and CMV-seropositive.

The V call is TRBV28, the J call TRBJ2-6, with 8 positions matching TRBD1. CDR3 length: 16 residues. The trim removed 7 bases at V and 4 bases at J, leaving 9 bases unmatched. Germline V gene lookup returns CDR1 MDHEN and CDR2 SYDVKM. In nucleotides, the CDR3 is TGTGCCAGCACCAGTCAGGGGGCGCAAGGGGCCAACGTCCTGACTTTC. It translates to CASTSQGAQGANVLTF.

J is TRBJ2-4 and V is TRBV6-5, with D perhaps TRBD2 (5 bases). Trimming shortened V by 6 bases and J by 5 bases, and 14 bases separated the two germline ends. The CDR3 extends over 14 amino acids. The germline CDR1 and CDR2 sequences are MNHEY and SVGAGI. The CDR3 DNA sequence: TGTGCCAGCAGAAGACCCGGCGGGCAAAACATTCAGTACTTC. This gives the protein CASRRPGGQNIQYF.

In its sample, this clone was seen once. The rearrangement uses TRBV5-5 and TRBJ1-1; 8 nucleotides align to TRBD1. With 5 bases clipped from V and 4 bases from J, the junction kept 4 bases outside the gene matches. The germline V gene encodes CDR1 SGHKS and CDR2 YYEKEE (reference sequence). The CDR3 length is 13 residues. The DNA for the CDR3 is TGTGCCAGCAGTTACACAGGGGGCACTGAAGCTTTCTTT. It translates to CASSYTGGTEAFF.